The clone carrying this TCR beta chain was observed a handful of times. The data are from a study of control samples from healthy donors and cancer patients. Trimming stripped 4 bases from V and 5 bases from J, with 17 bases between. The CDR3 loop spans 15 amino acids. Germline lookup yields CDR1 GTSNPN and CDR2 SVGIG (reference sequence). Data came from immunoSEQ multiplex PCR; TCRdb stores just in-frame clones and leaves some out. The data contain over 200,000 clones, roughly four fifths of them seen just once; the ten biggest clones take up roughly 15%. This receptor was obtained from a woman aged 55 to 70 with lung cancer. The source material was PBMCs. The chain joins TRBV30 to TRBJ1-4, with D possibly matching TRBD1 (6 bases). The chain's CDR3 is CAWTLGGRGNEKLFF. The CDR3 DNA reads as TGTGCCTGGACCCTAGGCGGGAGGGGGAATGAAAAACTGTTTTTT. The complete variable domain, with remaining parts taken from reference TRBV30 and TRBJ1-4, reads SQTIHQWPATLVQPVGSPLSLECTVEGTSNPNLYWYRQAAGRGLQLLFYSVGIGQISSEVPQNLSASRPQDRQFILSSKKLLLSDSGFYLCAWTLGGRGNEKLFFGSGTQLSVL.